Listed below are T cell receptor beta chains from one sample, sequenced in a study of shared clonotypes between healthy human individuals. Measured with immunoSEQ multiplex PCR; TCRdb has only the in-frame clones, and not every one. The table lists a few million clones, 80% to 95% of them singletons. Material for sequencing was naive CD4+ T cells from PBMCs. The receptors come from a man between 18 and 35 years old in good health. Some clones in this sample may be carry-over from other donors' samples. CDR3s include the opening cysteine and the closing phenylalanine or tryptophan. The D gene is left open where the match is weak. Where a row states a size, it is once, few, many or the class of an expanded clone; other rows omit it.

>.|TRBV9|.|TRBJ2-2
TGTGCCAGCAGCGTAGACGGGAACCTTATCGTTAACAAGAACACCGGGGAGCTGTTTTTT
CASSVDGNLIVNKNTGELFF
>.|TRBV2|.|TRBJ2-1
TGTGCCAGCAGTGCCCCACCCCGGATGGAGCAGTTCTTC
CASSAPPRMEQFF
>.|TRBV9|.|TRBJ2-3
TGTGCCAGCAGCGTCGAGCGGAGCTACTTCACAGATACGCAGTATTTT
CASSVERSYFTDTQYF
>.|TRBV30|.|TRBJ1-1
TGTGCCTGGAGTGTATCGGGCAGTAAGAACACTGAAGCTTTCTTT
CAWSVSGSKNTEAFF
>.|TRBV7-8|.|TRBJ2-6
TGTGCCAGGGGGGGCAGGGTAGGCTTGGGCTCTGGGGCCAACGTCCTGACTTTC
CARGGRVGLGSGANVLTF
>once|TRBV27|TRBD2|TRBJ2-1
TGTGCCAGCAAGGGACTAGCGGGACCTCGGCAGTTCTTC
CASKGLAGPRQFF
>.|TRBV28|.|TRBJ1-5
TGTGCCAGCAGTTTGTGGAGGGCCCCTGCTGATCAGCCCCAGCATTTT
CASSLWRAPADQPQHF
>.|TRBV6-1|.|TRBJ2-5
TGTGCCAGCAGTGGGCGGGGCTCAATCCAGGAGACCCAGTACTTC
CASSGRGSIQETQYF
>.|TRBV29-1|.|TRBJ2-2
TGCAGCGTTGACCTAATTTCGGGGGAGCTGTTTTTT
CSVDLISGELFF
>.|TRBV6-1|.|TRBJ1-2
TGTGCCAGCGCGGGCGGGGTGGAGTACTATGGCTACACCTTC
CASAGGVEYYGYTF
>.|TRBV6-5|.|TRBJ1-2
TGTGCCGAACGGCATACCTACTATGGCTACACCTTC
CAERHTYYGYTF
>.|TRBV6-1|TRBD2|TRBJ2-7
TGTGCCAGCAGTGAGTTTTCCACTAGCGGGGACGAGCAGTACTTC
CASSEFSTSGDEQYF
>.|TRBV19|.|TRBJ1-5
TGTGCCAGTAGTATAAGGGGTGCTCCTGGGGGCAATCAGCCCCAGCATTTT
CASSIRGAPGGNQPQHF
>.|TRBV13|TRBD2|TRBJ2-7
TGTGCCAGCAGCTCCTTTCGGGGGGCCTACGAGCAGTACTTC
CASSSFRGAYEQYF
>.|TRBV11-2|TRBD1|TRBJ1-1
TGTGCCAGCAGCTTAGATCAGGGGGGGATTTGGGCTGAAGCTTTCTTT
CASSLDQGGIWAEAFF
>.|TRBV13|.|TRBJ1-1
TGTGCCAGCAGCTCTGAGGCTGAAGCTTTCTTT
CASSSEAEAFF
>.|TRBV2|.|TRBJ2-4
TGTGCCAGCGCGGGGGCCAAAAACATTCAGTACTTC
CASAGAKNIQYF
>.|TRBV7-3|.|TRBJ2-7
TGTGCCAGCAGCTTAACAAACCCCGAGGAGCAGTACTTC
CASSLTNPEEQYF
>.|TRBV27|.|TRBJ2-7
TGTGCCAGCAGTCGTTTGGGGACTCACTCCTACGAGCAGTACTTC
CASSRLGTHSYEQYF
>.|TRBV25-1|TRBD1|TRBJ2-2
TGTGCCAGCAGTGTACGACAGGGGGACACCGGGGAGCTGTTTTTT
CASSVRQGDTGELFF
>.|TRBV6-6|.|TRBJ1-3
TGTGCCAGCAGACGACAGGTCAGCTCTGGAAACACCATATATTTT
CASRRQVSSGNTIYF
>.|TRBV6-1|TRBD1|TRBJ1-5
TGTGCCAGCCGAACGACAGGGTCCGGCAATCAGCCCCAGCATTTT
CASRTTGSGNQPQHF
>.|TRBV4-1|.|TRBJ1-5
TGCGCCAGCAGCCAAGATCGAGGGAGTCAGCCCCAGCATTTT
CASSQDRGSQPQHF
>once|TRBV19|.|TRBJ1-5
TGTGCCAGTAGTGCTACAGGACGAAGGAATCAGCCCCAGCATTTT
CASSATGRRNQPQHF
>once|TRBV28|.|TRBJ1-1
TGTGCCAGCAGTTTGCAAGGGAACACTGAAGCTTTCTTT
CASSLQGNTEAFF
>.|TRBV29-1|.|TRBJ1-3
TGCAGCGTCTTCGACAGCACCCGTGGGATATTGGATTTT
CSVFDSTRGILDF
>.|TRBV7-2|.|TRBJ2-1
TGTGCCAGCAGCTTAGAAAGGGCGGGCTCCTACAATGAGCAGTTCTTC
CASSLERAGSYNEQFF
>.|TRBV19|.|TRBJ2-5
TGTGCCAGTAGTATCGACAGGAAAGAGACCCAGTACTTC
CASSIDRKETQYF